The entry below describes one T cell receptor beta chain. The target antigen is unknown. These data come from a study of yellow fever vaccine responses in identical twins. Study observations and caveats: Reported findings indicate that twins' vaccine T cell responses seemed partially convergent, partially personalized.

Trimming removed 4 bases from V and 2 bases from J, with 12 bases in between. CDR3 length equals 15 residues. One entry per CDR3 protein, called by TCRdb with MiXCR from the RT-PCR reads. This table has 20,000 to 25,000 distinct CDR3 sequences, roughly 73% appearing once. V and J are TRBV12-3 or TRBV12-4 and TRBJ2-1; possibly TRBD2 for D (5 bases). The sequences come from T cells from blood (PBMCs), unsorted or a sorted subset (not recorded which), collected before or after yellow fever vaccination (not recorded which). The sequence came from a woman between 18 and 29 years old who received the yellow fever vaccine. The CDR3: CASSSTRLAYNEQFF. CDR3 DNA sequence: TGTGCCAGCAGTTCAACTAGGCTTGCCTACAATGAGCAGTTCTTC.